This is a list of T cell receptor beta chains from one sample in a study of regulatory T cells in long-lasting Graves disease. From the multiplex PCR reads, TCRdb called clonotypes with MiXCR, one entry per CDR3 protein. The repertoire holds about 350,000 distinct CDR3 sequences, around 15% seen once, with 20% in the top ten. The data also belong to a second study, concerning T cells in Graves' hyperthyroidism and ophthalmopathy.

The material sequenced was peripheral blood mononuclear cells (PBMCs), taken at new diagnosis, from a patient treated with antithyroid drugs. The receptors were sampled from a young woman with Graves disease. The CDR3 runs from the conserved cysteine through the conserved F or W. D genes are given only for firm matches. Size values are once, few and many counts, or a class for expanded clones, and some rows have none.

d_call	v_call	j_call	clone_size	cdr3_aa	cdr3_nt
.	TRBV2	TRBJ1-6	few	CASSGGRPYNSPLHF	TGTGCCAGTTCGGGGGGTAGGCCCTATAATTCACCCCTCCACTTT
.	TRBV6-2/TRBV6-3	TRBJ1-5	many	CASSDRGGIYSNQPQHF	TGTGCCAGCAGTGATCGGGGAGGGATTTATAGCAATCAGCCCCAGCATTTT
TRBD2	TRBV27	TRBJ2-3	many	CASSLSTSGGATDTQYF	TGTGCCAGCAGTTTATCGACTAGCGGGGGGGCCACAGATACGCAGTATTTT
.	TRBV30	TRBJ2-5	few	CAWSIGVQETQYF	TGTGCCTGGAGTATAGGGGTCCAAGAGACCCAGTACTTC
TRBD2	TRBV5-1	TRBJ2-3	many	CASSSGGAVYTDTQYF	TGCGCCAGCAGTAGCGGGGGGGCAGTCTACACAGATACGCAGTATTTT
.	TRBV18	TRBJ1-1	many	CASSRNSGGNTEAFF	TGTGCCAGCTCACGGAACTCCGGGGGGAACACTGAAGCTTTCTTT
.	TRBV4-1	TRBJ2-7	many	CASSQKFGAVGEQYF	TGCGCCAGCAGCCAGAAATTTGGGGCCGTGGGTGAGCAGTACTTC
.	TRBV20-1	TRBJ1-2	many	CSARDLGDSREGYTF	TGCAGTGCTAGAGATTTGGGAGACAGCCGTGAGGGCTACACCTTC
.	TRBV18	TRBJ2-5	many	CASSPLVQQETQYF	TGTGCCAGCTCACCTCTAGTCCAGCAAGAGACCCAGTACTTC
TRBD1	TRBV28	TRBJ2-1	.	CASRGQGSNEQFF	TGTGCCAGCAGGGGACAGGGCAGCAATGAGCAGTTCTTC
.	TRBV15	TRBJ1-1	many	CATSRDLGGSEAFF	TGTGCCACCAGCAGAGATCTCGGGGGCTCAGAAGCTTTCTTT
TRBD1	TRBV7-9	TRBJ1-4	.	CASSPTGGVGEKLFF	TGTGCCAGCAGCCCAACAGGGGGAGTCGGGGAAAAACTGTTTTTT
TRBD2	TRBV5-1	TRBJ2-1	many	CASSSDATSGGLRSSYNEQFF	TGCGCCAGCAGCTCCGACGCTACTAGCGGGGGACTCAGAAGCTCCTACAATGAGCAGTTCTTC
TRBD1	TRBV20-1	TRBJ2-1	many	CSALKGGTGTNEQFF	TGCAGTGCTCTCAAGGGCGGGACAGGGACCAATGAGCAGTTCTTC
.	TRBV14	TRBJ2-7	few	CASSQANRAHEQYF	TGTGCCAGCAGCCAAGCGAACAGGGCCCACGAGCAGTACTTC